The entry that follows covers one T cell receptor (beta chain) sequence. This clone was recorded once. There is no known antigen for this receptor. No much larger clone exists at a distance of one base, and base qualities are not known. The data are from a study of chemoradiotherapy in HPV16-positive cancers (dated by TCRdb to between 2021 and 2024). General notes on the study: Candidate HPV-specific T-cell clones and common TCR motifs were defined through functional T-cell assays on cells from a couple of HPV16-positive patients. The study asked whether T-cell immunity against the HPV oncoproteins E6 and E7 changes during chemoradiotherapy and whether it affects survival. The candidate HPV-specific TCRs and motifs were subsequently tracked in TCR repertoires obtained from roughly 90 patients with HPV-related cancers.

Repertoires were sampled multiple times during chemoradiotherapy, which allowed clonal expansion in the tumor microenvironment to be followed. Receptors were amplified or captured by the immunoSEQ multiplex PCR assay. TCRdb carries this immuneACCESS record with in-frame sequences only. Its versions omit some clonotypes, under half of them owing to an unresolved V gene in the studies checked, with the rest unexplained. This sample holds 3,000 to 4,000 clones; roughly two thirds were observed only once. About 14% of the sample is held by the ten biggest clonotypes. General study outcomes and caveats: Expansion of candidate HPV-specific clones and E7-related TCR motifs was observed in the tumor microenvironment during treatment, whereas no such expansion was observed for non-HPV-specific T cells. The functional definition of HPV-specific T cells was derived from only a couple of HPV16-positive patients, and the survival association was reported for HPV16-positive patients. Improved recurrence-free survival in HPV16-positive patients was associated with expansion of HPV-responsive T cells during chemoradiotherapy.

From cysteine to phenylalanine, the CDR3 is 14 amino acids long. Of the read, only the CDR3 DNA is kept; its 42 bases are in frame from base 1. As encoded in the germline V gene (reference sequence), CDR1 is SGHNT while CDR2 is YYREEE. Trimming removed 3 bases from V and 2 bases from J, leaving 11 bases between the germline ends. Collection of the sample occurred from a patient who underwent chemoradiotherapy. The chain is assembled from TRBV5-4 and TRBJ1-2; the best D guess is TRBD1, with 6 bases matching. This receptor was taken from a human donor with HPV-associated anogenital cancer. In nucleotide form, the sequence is TGTGCCAGCAGCTCCAGGGGCCGGAACTATGGCTACACCTTC. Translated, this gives CASSSRGRNYGYTF.